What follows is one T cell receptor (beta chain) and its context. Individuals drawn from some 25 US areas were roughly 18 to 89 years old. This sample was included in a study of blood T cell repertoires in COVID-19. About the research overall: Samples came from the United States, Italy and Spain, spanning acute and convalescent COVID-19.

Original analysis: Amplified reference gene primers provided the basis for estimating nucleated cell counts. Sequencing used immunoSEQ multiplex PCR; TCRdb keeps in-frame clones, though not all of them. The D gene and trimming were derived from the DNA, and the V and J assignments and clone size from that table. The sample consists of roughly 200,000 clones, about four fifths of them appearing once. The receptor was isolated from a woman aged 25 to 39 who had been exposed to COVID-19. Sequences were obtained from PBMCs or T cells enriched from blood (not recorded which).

The CDR3, as DNA: TGTGCCAGCAGCGTCGGAGATCAGCCCCAGCATTTT. It codes for CASSVGDQPQHF. The chain has TRBV14 and TRBJ1-5; no firm D call. Trimming pared 5 bases from V and 5 bases from J, leaving 7 bases between. Germline V gives CDR1 SGHDN, CDR2 FVKESK. CDR3 length equals 12 residues.